This T cell receptor (beta chain) originates from a study of blood T cell repertoires in COVID-19. The wider study: Both acute and convalescent COVID-19 samples were obtained from the United States, Italy and Spain. The cDNA or gDNA used as material had been derived from T cells, B-cell-depleted T cells, or PBMCs.

Authors' data handling: The assay estimated nucleated cells by amplifying reference gene primers. Sequenced by immunoSEQ multiplex PCR; TCRdb stores in-frame clones only, minus some. V, J and clone size were drawn from that table, and D and trimming were deduced from the DNA. This table has 200,000 to 250,000 clones, around 86% appearing once. Germline lookup yields CDR1 SGHDN and CDR2 FVKESK. Trimming at V came to 5 bases and at J to 10 bases, leaving 3 bases not matched to a gene. The CDR3 has 12 amino acids. This TCR derives from a woman aged 55-70 years who had recovered from COVID-19. The rearrangement links TRBV14 to TRBJ1-1, with TRBD1 matching 11 bases. Sequenced material: peripheral blood. Written as DNA, the CDR3 is TGTGCCAGCAGCTTTGGACAGGGGGCAGCTTTCTTT. It specifies CASSFGQGAAFF.